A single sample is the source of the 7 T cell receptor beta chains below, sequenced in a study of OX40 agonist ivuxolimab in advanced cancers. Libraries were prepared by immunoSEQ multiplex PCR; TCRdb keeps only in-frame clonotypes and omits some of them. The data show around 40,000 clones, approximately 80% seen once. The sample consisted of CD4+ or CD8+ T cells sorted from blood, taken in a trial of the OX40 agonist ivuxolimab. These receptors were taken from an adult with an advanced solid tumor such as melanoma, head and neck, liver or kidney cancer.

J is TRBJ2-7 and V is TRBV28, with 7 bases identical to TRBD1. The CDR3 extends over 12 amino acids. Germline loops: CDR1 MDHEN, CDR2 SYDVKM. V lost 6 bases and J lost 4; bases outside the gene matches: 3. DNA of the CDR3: TGTGCCAGCAGAGACAGGGTTTACGAGCAGTACTTC. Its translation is CASRDRVYEQYF.

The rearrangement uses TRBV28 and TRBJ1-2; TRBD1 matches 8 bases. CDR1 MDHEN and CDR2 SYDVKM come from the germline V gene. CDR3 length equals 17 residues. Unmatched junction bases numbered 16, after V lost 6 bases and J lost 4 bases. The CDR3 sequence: CASRGGGQGHQLYGYTF. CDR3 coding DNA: TGTGCCAGCAGGGGGGGAGGACAGGGACATCAACTCTATGGCTACACCTTC.

The CDR3 spells CASSYSRHLSNTEAFF. DNA for the CDR3: TGTGCCAGCAGTTACTCAAGGCATCTTTCAAACACTGAAGCTTTCTTT. This chain joins TRBV6-5 and TRBJ1-1; no reliable D call. There are 16 residues in the CDR3. Germline lookup yields CDR1 MNHEY and CDR2 SVGAGI. V was shortened by 0 bases and J by 2 bases, with 13 bases between the two germline ends.

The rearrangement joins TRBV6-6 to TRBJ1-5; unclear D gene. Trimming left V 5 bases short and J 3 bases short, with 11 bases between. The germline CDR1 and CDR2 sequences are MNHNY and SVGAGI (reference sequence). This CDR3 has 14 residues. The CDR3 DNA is TGTGCCAGCAGTCGATCCGCGCCCAATCAGCCCCAGCATTTT. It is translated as CASSRSAPNQPQHF.

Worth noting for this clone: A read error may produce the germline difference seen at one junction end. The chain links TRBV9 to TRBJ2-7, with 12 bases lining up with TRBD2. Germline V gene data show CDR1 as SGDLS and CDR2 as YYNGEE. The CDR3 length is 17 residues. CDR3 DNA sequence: TGTGCCAGCAGCCCTCGGGGATCTAGCGGGAGGGCCTATGAGCAGTACTTC. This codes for CASSPRGSSGRAYEQYF.

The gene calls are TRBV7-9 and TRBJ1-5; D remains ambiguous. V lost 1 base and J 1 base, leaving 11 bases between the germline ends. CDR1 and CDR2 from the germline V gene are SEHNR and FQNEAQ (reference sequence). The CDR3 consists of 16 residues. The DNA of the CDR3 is TGTGCCAGCAGCTTAGGGGTAGGCGAAAGCAATCAGCCCCAGCATTTT. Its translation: CASSLGVGESNQPQHF.

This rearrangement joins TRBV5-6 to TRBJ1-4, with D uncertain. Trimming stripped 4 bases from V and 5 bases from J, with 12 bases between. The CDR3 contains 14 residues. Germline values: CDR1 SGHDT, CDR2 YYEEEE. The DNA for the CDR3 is TGTGCCAGCAGCCACATTAAGAGAAATGAAAAACTGTTTTTT. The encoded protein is CASSHIKRNEKLFF.